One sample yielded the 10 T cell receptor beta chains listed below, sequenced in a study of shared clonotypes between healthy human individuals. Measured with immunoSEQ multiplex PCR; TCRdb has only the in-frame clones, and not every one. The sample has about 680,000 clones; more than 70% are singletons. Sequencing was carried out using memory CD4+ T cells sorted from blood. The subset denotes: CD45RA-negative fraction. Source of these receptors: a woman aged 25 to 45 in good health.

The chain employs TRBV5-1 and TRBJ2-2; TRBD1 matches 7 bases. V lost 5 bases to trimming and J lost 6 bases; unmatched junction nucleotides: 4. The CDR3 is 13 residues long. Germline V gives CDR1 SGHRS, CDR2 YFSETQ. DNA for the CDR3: TGCGCCAGCAGTAACAGGGGATCCGGGGAGCTGTTTTTT. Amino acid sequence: CASSNRGSGELFF.

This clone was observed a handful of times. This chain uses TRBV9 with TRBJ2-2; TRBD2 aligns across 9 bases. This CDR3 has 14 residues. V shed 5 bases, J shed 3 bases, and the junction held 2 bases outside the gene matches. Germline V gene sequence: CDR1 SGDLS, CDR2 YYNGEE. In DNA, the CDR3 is TGTGCCAGCAGGAGGACTAGCGACACCGGGGAGCTGTTTTTT. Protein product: CASRRTSDTGELFF.

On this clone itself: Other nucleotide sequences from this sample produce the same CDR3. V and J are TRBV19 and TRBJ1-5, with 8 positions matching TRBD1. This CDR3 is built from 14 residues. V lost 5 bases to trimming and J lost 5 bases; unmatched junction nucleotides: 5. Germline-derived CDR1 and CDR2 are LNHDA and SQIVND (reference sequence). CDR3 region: CASSGTGGYQPQHF. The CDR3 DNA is TGTGCCAGTAGTGGTACAGGGGGATATCAGCCCCAGCATTTT.

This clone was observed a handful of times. DNA of the CDR3: TGTGCCAGCAGTGAAGCGCAGAGCGGGAGCCAAGAGACCCAGTACTTC. Protein sequence: CASSEAQSGSQETQYF. This chain connects TRBV2 to TRBJ2-5; TRBD2 matches 8 bases. V lost 0 bases and J lost 1; bases outside the gene matches: 4. CDR1 and CDR2 from the germline V gene are SNHLY and FYNNEI. This CDR3 has 16 amino acids.

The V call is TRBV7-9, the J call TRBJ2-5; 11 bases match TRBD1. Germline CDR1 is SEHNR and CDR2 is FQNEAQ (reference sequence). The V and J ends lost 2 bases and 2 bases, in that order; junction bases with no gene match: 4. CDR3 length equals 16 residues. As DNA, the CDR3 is TGTGCCAGCAGCTTAATGGGACAGGGGGGTCAAGAGACCCAGTACTTC. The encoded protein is CASSLMGQGGQETQYF. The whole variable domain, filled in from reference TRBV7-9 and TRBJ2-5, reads DTGVSQNPRHKITKRGQNVTFRCDPISEHNRLYWYRQTLGQGPEFLTYFQNEAQLEKSRLLSDRFSAERPKGSFSTLEIQRTEQGDSAMYLCASSLMGQGGQETQYFGPGTRLLVL.

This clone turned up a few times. CDR3 sequence: CASSVRLAAVYEQYF. CDR3 coding DNA: TGTGCCAGCAGCGTTCGACTAGCTGCGGTGTACGAGCAGTACTTC. The gene calls are TRBV9 and TRBJ2-7; 7 nucleotides match TRBD2. The CDR3 is 15 amino acids. After removal of 2 bases from V and 4 bases from J, the junction contained 9 bases not matched to a gene. CDR1 and CDR2 from the germline V gene are SGDLS and YYNGEE.

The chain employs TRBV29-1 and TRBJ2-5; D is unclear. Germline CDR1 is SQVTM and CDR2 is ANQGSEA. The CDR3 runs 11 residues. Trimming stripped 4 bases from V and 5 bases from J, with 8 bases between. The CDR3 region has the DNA TGCAGCGTTGGGACCGCCGAGACCCAGTACTTC. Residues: CSVGTAETQYF.

CDR3 in DNA: TGTGCCAGTTCCGACAGACGTTTACAAGCTTTCTTT. Amino acids: CASSDRRLQAFF. V gene TRBV19 combines with J gene TRBJ1-1; D possibly corresponds to TRBD1 (5 bases). The CDR3 spans 12 residues. The V end was cut by 8 bases, the J end by 9 bases, with 16 bases between. Germline assignment: CDR1 LNHDA and CDR2 SQIVND (reference sequence).

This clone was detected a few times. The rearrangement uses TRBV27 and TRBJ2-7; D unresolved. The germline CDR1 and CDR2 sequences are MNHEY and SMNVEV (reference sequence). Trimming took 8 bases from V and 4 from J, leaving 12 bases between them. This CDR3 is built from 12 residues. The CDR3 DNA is TGTGCCAGCGCAAATACCCCTTACGAGCAGTACTTC. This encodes CASANTPYEQYF.

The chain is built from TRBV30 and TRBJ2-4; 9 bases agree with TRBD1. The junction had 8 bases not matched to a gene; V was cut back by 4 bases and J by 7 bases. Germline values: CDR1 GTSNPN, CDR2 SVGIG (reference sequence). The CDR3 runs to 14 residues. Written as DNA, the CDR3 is TGTGCCTGGACTTTAGGACAGGGGTCTAACATTCAGTACTTC. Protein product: CAWTLGQGSNIQYF.